This TCR beta chain was obtained from a study of naive and memory T cell subsets. Findings and limits, study-wide: Possibly reflecting memory cells re-expressing CD45RA, a few larger clonotypes occurred in naive repertoires, especially CD8. There was no ground truth to check naive and memory subset results.

To note about this clonotype: The antigen remains undetermined.

This CDR3 has 14 residues. V lost 5 bases to trimming and J lost 4 bases, with 14 bases between them. Germline CDR1 reads MNHEY; CDR2 reads SMNVEV (reference sequence). An equimolar mix of two oligonucleotides served as the beta constant-region primer for TRBC1 and TRBC2. Nested alpha and beta constant-region primers with the SP2 primer drove four PCR rounds on ligated cDNA. From the UMI-ligation and nested PCR reads, TCRdb called clonotypes with MiXCR, one entry per CDR3 protein. Of under 150,000 distinct CDR3 sequences listed, around 21% are singletons. The sequencing input was naive CD8+ T cells from blood. The chain couples TRBV27 to TRBJ1-2, with a weak D call TRBD1 (6 bases). The origin of this receptor is a human donor in good health. The CDR3 DNA follows: TGTGCCAGCAGTCCCAGGGGTCCTACCTATGGCTACACCTTC. Encoded protein: CASSPRGPTYGYTF.